What follows are 20 T cell receptor beta chains derived from one specimen sequenced in a study of T cell changes during pregnancy in multiple sclerosis. Here immunoSEQ multiplex PCR was the method, and the copy in TCRdb shows in-frame clones only, minus some. This sample yields tens of thousands of clones, of which 80% to 95% are seen a single time; around 2.8% belongs to the top ten. Sample: peripheral blood, taken in the second trimester of pregnancy. The receptors were sampled from a female donor in good health, enrolled as a control in a pregnancy study.

The V call is TRBV5-1, the J call TRBJ1-2; 11 bases are a match to TRBD1. There are 16 residues in the CDR3. Germline V lookup: CDR1 SGHRS, CDR2 YFSETQ. J was trimmed by 2 bases and V by 1 base; bases with no gene match: 4. In DNA, the CDR3 is TGCGCCAGCAGCTTGTCGGGACAGGGGGTGAACTATGGCTACACCTTC. Translating it yields CASSLSGQGVNYGYTF. Looking up the rest from reference TRBV5-1 and TRBJ1-2 gives the full variable domain: KAGVTQTPRYLIKTRGQQVTLSCSPISGHRSVSWYQQTPGQGLQFLFEYFSETQRNKGNFPGRFSGRQFSNSRSEMNVSTLELGDSALYLCASSLSGQGVNYGYTFGSGTRLTVV.

CDR3 DNA: TGCAGCGGTGGGACAGGGCCAAGCCCTTTCTTT. Translation: CSGGTGPSPFF. The chain combines TRBV29-1 with TRBJ1-1; 9 bases align to TRBD1. Germline trimming cut 7 bases from V and 12 bases from J; bases unmatched to any gene: 9. The CDR3 spans 11 residues. Germline lookup yields CDR1 SQVTM and CDR2 ANQGSEA. Drawing the rest from reference TRBV29-1 and TRBJ1-1, the complete variable domain is SAVISQKPSRDICQRGTSLTIQCQVDSQVTMMFWYRQQPGQSLTLIATANQGSEATYESGFVIDKFPISRPNLTFSTLTVSNMSPEDSSIYLCSGGTGPSPFFGQGTRLTVV.

DNA of the CDR3: TGTGCCAGCAGCCAAGATAGTAGGAGGACTAGCGGTTTCACAGATACGCAGTATTTT. Translated, it gives CASSQDSRRTSGFTDTQYF. The chain recombines TRBV4-2 with TRBJ2-3; 10 positions match TRBD2. The germline V gene has CDR1 LGHNA and CDR2 YNFKEQ. This CDR3 has 19 residues. The trim removed 0 bases at V and 2 bases at J, leaving 11 bases unmatched.

The CDR3: CASSKPGLESYNEQFF. The CDR3 region has the DNA TGTGCCAGCAGCAAACCGGGACTAGAGAGCTACAATGAGCAGTTCTTC. The V call is TRBV21-1, the J call TRBJ2-1; the table calls TRBD2, which could not be checked here. TRBV21-1 is listed as a pseudogene. This CDR3 has 16 amino acids.

This clone occurred a few times. J is TRBJ1-1 and V is TRBV30, with a tentative D call TRBD1 (5 bases). This CDR3 spans 14 amino acids. CDR1 GTSNPN and CDR2 SVGIG come from the germline V gene (reference sequence). Trimming took 2 bases from V and 0 from J, leaving 10 bases between them. CDR3 protein: CAWSRQWMNTEAFF. In DNA, the CDR3 is TGTGCCTGGAGTCGACAGTGGATGAACACTGAAGCTTTCTTT.

The chain has TRBV7-2 and TRBJ2-7, with D maybe TRBD1 (6 bases). Germline V gene sequence: CDR1 SGHTA, CDR2 FQGNSA. V shed 4 bases and J shed 2 bases, with 15 bases lying between them. The CDR3 loop spans 15 amino acids. CDR3 bases: TGTGCCAGCAGCTCGCCGGGACACGGCCCCTACGAGCAGTACTTC. Translated, it gives CASSSPGHGPYEQYF.

V gene TRBV30 combines with J gene TRBJ1-2, with 10 bases lining up with TRBD1. V dropped 0 bases and J dropped 7; count of bases not matched to a gene: 2. Germline loops: CDR1 GTSNPN, CDR2 SVGIG (reference sequence). CDR3 length equals 13 residues. As DNA, the CDR3 is TGTGCCTGGAGTGTAGGGACAGGGGTTGGCTACACCTTC. Amino acid sequence: CAWSVGTGVGYTF. Full variable domain (missing parts from reference TRBV30 and TRBJ1-2): SQTIHQWPATLVQPVGSPLSLECTVEGTSNPNLYWYRQAAGRGLQLLFYSVGIGQISSEVPQNLSASRPQDRQFILSSKKLLLSDSGFYLCAWSVGTGVGYTFGSGTRLTVV.

The chain has TRBV19 and TRBJ1-3; maybe TRBD1 (6 bases). Per germline, CDR1 LNHDA and CDR2 SQIVND (reference sequence). V was clipped by 6 bases and J by 2 bases, with 17 bases between them. The CDR3 consists of 16 residues. The CDR3 DNA sequence: TGTGCCAGTAGCCACCAACAGGGTATGACTGGAAACACCATATATTTT. Its translation is CASSHQQGMTGNTIYF.

The genes are TRBV2 and TRBJ2-5; D is unresolved. V was trimmed by 5 bases and J by 5 bases, leaving 3 bases between them. Germline loops: CDR1 SNHLY, CDR2 FYNNEI. The CDR3 sequence is 10 residues long. CDR3 loop: CASSRETQYF. In DNA form, the CDR3 reads TGTGCCAGCAGTCGGGAGACCCAGTACTTC.

The genes are TRBV28 and TRBJ1-5, with D perhaps matching TRBD1 (5 bases). Germline V gene data show CDR1 as MDHEN and CDR2 as SYDVKM. The V end lost 8 bases, the J end lost 0 bases, and 17 bases lay between the germline ends. The CDR3 is 16 residues long. In nucleotides, the CDR3 is TGTGCCAGCTATACCCCCCGGGACTATAGCAATCAGCCCCAGCATTTT. It translates to CASYTPRDYSNQPQHF.

The chain is built from TRBV4-2 and TRBJ2-5, with a possible D match to TRBD2 (5 bases). The CDR3 runs 15 residues. Germline V gives CDR1 LGHNA, CDR2 YNFKEQ. The V gene lost 0 bases and the J gene lost 6 bases, with 14 bases spanning the gap. The DNA of the CDR3 is TGTGCCAGCAGCCAAGAACGGACGCCGGGGAAGACCCAGTACTTC. Its protein is CASSQERTPGKTQYF.

V gene TRBV28 combines with J gene TRBJ1-5; D gene unclear. V was pared by 6 bases and J by 7 bases, with 16 bases between. The CDR3 contains 14 residues. The V gene's germline CDR1 is MDHEN and CDR2 SYDVKM. The chain's CDR3 is CASSLEGPRQPQHF. The DNA of the CDR3 is TGTGCCAGCAGCCTAGAGGGCCCCCGGCAGCCCCAGCATTTT.

This chain uses TRBV2 with TRBJ1-5; no firm D call. Germline CDR1 reads SNHLY; CDR2 reads FYNNEI. V lost 6 bases to trimming and J lost 0 bases, with 9 bases between them. This CDR3 is built from 14 residues. CDR3 bases: TGTGCCAGCAGGGGCGGGTCTAGCAATCAGCCCCAGCATTTT. Translating it yields CASRGGSSNQPQHF.

The V gene is TRBV7-2, the J gene TRBJ1-5, with D unclear. Deletions cut 1 base from V and 7 bases from J, with 5 bases between. The CDR3 loop spans 12 amino acids. Germline V gives CDR1 SGHTA, CDR2 FQGNSA. The CDR3 reads CASSLGLQPQHF. CDR3 in DNA: TGTGCCAGCAGCTTAGGACTCCAGCCCCAGCATTTT.

This clone is a singleton in its sample. V is TRBV28 and J is TRBJ2-6, with TRBD2 matching over 9 bases. In germline, CDR1 is MDHEN, CDR2 SYDVKM. The CDR3 is made up of 15 amino acids. The CDR3 loop is CASGTSSSGANVLTF. The CDR3 DNA reads TGTGCGAGCGGGACTAGCTCGTCTGGGGCCAACGTCCTGACTTTC. The full variable domain, completed using reference TRBV28 and TRBJ2-6, is DVKVTQSSRYLVKRTGEKVFLECVQDMDHENMFWYRQDPGLGLRLIYFSYDVKMKEKGDIPEGYSVSREKKERFSLILESASTNQTSMYLCASGTSSSGANVLTFGAGSRLTVL.

The J gene is TRBJ2-3, the V gene TRBV7-9; 11 bases agree with TRBD2. V lost 5 bases to trimming and J lost 2 bases; unmatched junction nucleotides: 15. The germline CDR1 and CDR2 sequences are SEHNR and FQNEAQ (reference sequence). This CDR3 has 19 amino acids. The CDR3 reads CASSPISGRAHSTTDTQYF. The CDR3 DNA reads as TGTGCCAGCAGCCCTATTAGCGGGAGGGCCCACTCCACCACAGATACGCAGTATTTT.

CDR3 bases: TGCGCCAGCAGCGACGGGGGGGCCGGATACAATGAGCAGTTCTTC. Its translation is CASSDGGAGYNEQFF. The J gene is TRBJ2-1, the V gene TRBV10-1, with 8 bases matching TRBD2. J lost 4 bases, V lost 6 bases, and 8 bases had no gene match. Germline lookup yields CDR1 WNHNN and CDR2 SYGVQD (reference sequence). The CDR3 consists of 15 residues.

Only one count was recorded for this clone. The chain is built from TRBV11-2 and TRBJ2-7; D might be TRBD2 (6 bases). The germline CDR1 and CDR2 sequences are SGHAT and FQNNGV. With 0 bases removed from V and 7 bases from J, the gap between germline ends came to 10 bases. CDR3 length equals 13 residues. This CDR3 reads CASSLDRAGEQYF. As DNA, the CDR3 is TGTGCCAGCAGCTTAGACAGGGCGGGGGAGCAGTACTTC.

The V gene is TRBV6-5, the J gene TRBJ2-1; 11 positions agree with TRBD2. CDR1 MNHEY and CDR2 SVGAGI come from the germline V gene. The V segment lost 6 bases and the J segment 2 bases; nucleotides outside the gene matches: 3. The CDR3 covers 15 residues. CDR3 sequence reads: CASRLLAGAYNEQFF. DNA for the CDR3: TGTGCCAGCAGACTACTAGCGGGAGCCTACAATGAGCAGTTCTTC.

The chain carries TRBV27 and TRBJ1-1, with 8 positions matching TRBD1. Per the germline V gene, CDR1 is MNHEY and CDR2 is SMNVEV (reference sequence). CDR3 length: 14 residues. V shed 7 bases and J 6 bases; nucleotides not matched to a gene: 10. CDR3 region: CASNPRQGLAEAFF. The CDR3 DNA reads TGTGCCAGCAACCCGAGACAGGGGTTAGCTGAAGCTTTCTTT.